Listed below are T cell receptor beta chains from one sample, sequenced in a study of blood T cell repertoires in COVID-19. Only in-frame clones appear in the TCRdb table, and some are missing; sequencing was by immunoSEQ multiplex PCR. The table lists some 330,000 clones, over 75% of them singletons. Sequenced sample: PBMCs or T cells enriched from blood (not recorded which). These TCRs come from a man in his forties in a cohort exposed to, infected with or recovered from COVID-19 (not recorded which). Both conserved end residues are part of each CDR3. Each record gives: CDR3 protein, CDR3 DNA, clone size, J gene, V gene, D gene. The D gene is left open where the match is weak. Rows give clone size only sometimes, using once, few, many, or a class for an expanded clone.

CDR3: CASSPDLSQTEAFF; DNA: TGTGCCAGCAGCCCCGACTTATCTCAGACTGAAGCTTTCTTT; size: few; J: TRBJ1-1; V: TRBV6-5; D: NA
CDR3: CASSLATYRVEGYTF; DNA: TGTGCCAGCAGCTTAGCGACCTACAGGGTTGAGGGCTACACCTTC; size: NA; J: TRBJ1-2; V: TRBV13; D: NA
CDR3: CASSFARSGVNEKLFF; DNA: TGTGCCAGCAGTTTCGCCCGCTCGGGAGTGAATGAAAAACTGTTTTTT; size: NA; J: TRBJ1-4; V: TRBV28; D: NA
CDR3: CASSKRPGQKYEQYF; DNA: TGTGCCAGCAGCAAACGACCGGGACAAAAATACGAGCAGTACTTC; size: few; J: TRBJ2-7; V: TRBV7-6; D: NA
CDR3: CATSDPGTRRDEQFF; DNA: TGTGCCACCAGTGACCCCGGGACTCGACGCGATGAGCAGTTCTTC; size: NA; J: TRBJ2-1; V: TRBV24-1; D: NA
CDR3: CASSSTLAVSTDTQYF; DNA: TGTGCCAGCAGCTCAACCCTAGCGGTTAGCACAGATACGCAGTATTTT; size: NA; J: TRBJ2-3; V: TRBV7-6; D: TRBD2
CDR3: CASSRDRANQPQHF; DNA: TGTGCCAGCAGCCGGGACAGGGCGAATCAGCCCCAGCATTTT; size: once; J: TRBJ1-5; V: TRBV27; D: TRBD1
CDR3: CSARLAVEAFF; DNA: TGCAGTGCTAGGTTGGCAGTTGAAGCTTTCTTT; size: NA; J: TRBJ1-1; V: TRBV20-1; D: NA
CDR3: CASTGGSSYEQYF; DNA: TGTGCCAGCACAGGCGGGAGCTCCTACGAGCAGTACTTC; size: once; J: TRBJ2-7; V: TRBV2; D: TRBD2
CDR3: CASSRDNNSPLHF; DNA: TGCGCCAGCAGCCGGGACAATAATTCACCCCTCCACTTT; size: NA; J: TRBJ1-6; V: TRBV4-1; D: NA
CDR3: CASSQLAGFSYNEQFF; DNA: TGCGCCAGCAGCCAACTAGCGGGCTTCTCCTACAATGAGCAGTTCTTC; size: NA; J: TRBJ2-1; V: TRBV4-1; D: TRBD2
CDR3: CACGVGSGNTDTQYF; DNA: TGTGCCTGTGGAGTGGGGAGCGGGAACACAGATACGCAGTATTTT; size: NA; J: TRBJ2-3; V: TRBV30; D: TRBD2
CDR3: CATSATGTSNTEAFF; DNA: TGTGCCACCAGTGCTACCGGGACATCTAACACTGAAGCTTTCTTT; size: NA; J: TRBJ1-1; V: TRBV24-1; D: NA
CDR3: CASSELPLAGRAGELFF; DNA: TGTGCCAGCAGTGAACTCCCACTAGCGGGACGGGCCGGGGAGCTGTTTTTT; size: NA; J: TRBJ2-2; V: TRBV25-1; D: TRBD2